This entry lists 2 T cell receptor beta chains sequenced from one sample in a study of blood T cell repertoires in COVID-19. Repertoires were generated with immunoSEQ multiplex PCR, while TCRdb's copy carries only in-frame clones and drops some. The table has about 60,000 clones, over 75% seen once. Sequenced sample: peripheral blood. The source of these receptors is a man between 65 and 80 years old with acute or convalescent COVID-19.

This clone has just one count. In DNA, the CDR3 is TGTGCCAGCAGCTTGGAGGCTTTCTTT. It translates to CASSLEAFF. The V gene is TRBV11-3, the J gene TRBJ1-1, with no clear D. V was pared by 3 bases and J by 11 bases, with 4 bases between. CDR1 and CDR2 from the germline V gene are SGHNT and YENEEA. There are 9 residues in the CDR3.

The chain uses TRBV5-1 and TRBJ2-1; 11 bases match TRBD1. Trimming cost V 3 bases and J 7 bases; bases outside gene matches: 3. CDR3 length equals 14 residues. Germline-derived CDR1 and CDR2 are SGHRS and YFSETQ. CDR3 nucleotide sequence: TGCGCCAGCAGCTCTGGACAGGGGGCAAATGAGCAGTTCTTC. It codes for CASSSGQGANEQFF.